Below, one T cell receptor beta chain is given with its context. Original processing notes: Amplification of reference gene primers provided the estimated nucleated cell counts. Method: immunoSEQ multiplex PCR; TCRdb's copy keeps in-frame clones and lacks some. D and trimming were read from the DNA, whereas the V and J calls and clone size are those reported in that table. Among approximately 190,000 clones listed, over 75% were seen once. This sample stems from a study of blood T cell repertoires in COVID-19. Germline lookup yields CDR1 SNHLY and CDR2 FYNNEI. The trim removed 7 bases at V and 0 bases at J, leaving 2 bases unmatched. This CDR3 contains 15 residues.

The chain is built from TRBV2 and TRBJ2-7; 14 bases line up with TRBD2. The source is an elderly man with acute or convalescent COVID-19. Specimen: peripheral blood. The DNA of the CDR3 is TGTGCCAGCATAGGGACTAGCGGGAGCTCCTACGAGCAGTACTTC. This gives the protein CASIGTSGSSYEQYF.